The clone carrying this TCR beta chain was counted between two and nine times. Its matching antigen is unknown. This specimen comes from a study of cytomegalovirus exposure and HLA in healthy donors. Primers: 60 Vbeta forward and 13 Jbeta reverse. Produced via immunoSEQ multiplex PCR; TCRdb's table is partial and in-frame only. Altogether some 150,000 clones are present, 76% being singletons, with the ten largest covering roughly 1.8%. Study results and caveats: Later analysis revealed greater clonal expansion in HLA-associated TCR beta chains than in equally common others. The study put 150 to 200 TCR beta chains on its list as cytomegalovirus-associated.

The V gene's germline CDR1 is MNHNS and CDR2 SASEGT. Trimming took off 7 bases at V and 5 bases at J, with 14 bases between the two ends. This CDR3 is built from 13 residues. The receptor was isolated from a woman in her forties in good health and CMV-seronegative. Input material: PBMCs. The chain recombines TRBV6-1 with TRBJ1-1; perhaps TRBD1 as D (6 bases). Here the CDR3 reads CASIARGATEAFF. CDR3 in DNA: TGTGCCAGCATAGCCAGGGGCGCGACTGAAGCTTTCTTT.